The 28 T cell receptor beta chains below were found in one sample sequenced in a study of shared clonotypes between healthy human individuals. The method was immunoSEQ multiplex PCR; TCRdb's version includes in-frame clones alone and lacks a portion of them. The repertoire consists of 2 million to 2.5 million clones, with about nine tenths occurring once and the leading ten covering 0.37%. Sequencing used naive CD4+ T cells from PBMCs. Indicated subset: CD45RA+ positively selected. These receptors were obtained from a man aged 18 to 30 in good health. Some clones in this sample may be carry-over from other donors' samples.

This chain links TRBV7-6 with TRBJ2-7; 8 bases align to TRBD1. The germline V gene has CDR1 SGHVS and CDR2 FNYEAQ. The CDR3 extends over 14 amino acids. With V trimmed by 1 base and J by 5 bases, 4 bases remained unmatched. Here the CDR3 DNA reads TGTGCCAGCAGCTTAGGACAGGGGTTCAACGAGCAGTACTTC. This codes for CASSLGQGFNEQYF. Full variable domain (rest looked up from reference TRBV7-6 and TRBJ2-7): GAGVSQSPRYKVTKRGQDVALRCDPISGHVSLYWYRQALGQGPEFLTYFNYEAQQDKSGLPNDRFSAERPEGSISTLTIQRTEQRDSAMYRCASSLGQGFNEQYFGPGTRLTVT.

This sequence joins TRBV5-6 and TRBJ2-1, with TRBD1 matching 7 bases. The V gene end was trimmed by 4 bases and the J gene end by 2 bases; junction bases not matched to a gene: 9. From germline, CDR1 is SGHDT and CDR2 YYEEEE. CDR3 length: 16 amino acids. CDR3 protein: CASSRMDRPPYNEQFF. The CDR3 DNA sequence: TGTGCCAGCAGCCGGATGGACAGGCCACCCTACAATGAGCAGTTCTTC.

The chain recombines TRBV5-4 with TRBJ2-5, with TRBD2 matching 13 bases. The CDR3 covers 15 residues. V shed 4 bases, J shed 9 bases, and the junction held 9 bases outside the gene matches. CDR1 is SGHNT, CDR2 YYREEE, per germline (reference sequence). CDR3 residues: CASSQGLAGIRAQYF. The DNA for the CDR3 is TGTGCCAGCAGCCAGGGACTAGCGGGAATTCGGGCCCAGTACTTC.

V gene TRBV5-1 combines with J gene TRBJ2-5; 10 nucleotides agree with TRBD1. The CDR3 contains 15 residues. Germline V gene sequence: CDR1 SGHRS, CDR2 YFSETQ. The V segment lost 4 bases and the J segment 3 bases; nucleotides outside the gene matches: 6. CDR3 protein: CASSLGTGDKETQYF. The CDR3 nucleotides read TGCGCCAGCAGCCTAGGGACAGGGGATAAAGAGACCCAGTACTTC.

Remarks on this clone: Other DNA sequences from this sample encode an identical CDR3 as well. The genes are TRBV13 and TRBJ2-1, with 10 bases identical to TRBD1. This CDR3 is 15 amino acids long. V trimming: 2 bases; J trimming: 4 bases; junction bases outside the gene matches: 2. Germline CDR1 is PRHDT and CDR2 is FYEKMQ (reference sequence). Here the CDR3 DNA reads TGTGCCAGCAGCTTACGACAGGGGGCGTACAATGAGCAGTTCTTC. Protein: CASSLRQGAYNEQFF. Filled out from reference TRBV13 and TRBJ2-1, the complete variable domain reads AAGVIQSPRHLIKEKRETATLKCYPIPRHDTVYWYQQGPGQDPQFLISFYEKMQSDKGSIPDRFSAQQFSDYHSELNMSSLELGDSALYFCASSLRQGAYNEQFFGPGTRLTVL.

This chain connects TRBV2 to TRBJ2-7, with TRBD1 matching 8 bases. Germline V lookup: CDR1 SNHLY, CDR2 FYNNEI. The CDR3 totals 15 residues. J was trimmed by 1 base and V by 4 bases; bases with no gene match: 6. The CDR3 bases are TGTGCCAGCAGTGTTAGGAGACAGGGGTCCTACGAGCAGTACTTC. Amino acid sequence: CASSVRRQGSYEQYF.

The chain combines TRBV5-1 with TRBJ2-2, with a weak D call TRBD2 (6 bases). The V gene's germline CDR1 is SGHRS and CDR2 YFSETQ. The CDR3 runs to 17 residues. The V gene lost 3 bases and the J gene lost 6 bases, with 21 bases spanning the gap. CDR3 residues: CASSSGVSGRYAGELFF. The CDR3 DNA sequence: TGCGCCAGCAGCTCGGGGGTAAGCGGACGGTATGCCGGGGAGCTGTTTTTT.

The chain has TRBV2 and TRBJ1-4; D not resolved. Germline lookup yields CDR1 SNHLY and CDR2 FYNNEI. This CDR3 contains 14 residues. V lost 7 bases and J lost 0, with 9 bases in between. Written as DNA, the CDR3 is TGTGCCAGCAAAGGCGATACAACTAATGAAAAACTGTTTTTT. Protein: CASKGDTTNEKLFF.

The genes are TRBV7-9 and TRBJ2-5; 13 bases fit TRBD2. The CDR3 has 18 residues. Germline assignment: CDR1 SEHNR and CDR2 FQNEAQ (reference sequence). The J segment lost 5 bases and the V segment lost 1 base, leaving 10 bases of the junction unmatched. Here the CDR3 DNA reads TGTGCCAGCAGCTTAGGGAGACTAGCGGGAGGAAGGGGGGAGACCCAGTACTTC. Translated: CASSLGRLAGGRGETQYF.

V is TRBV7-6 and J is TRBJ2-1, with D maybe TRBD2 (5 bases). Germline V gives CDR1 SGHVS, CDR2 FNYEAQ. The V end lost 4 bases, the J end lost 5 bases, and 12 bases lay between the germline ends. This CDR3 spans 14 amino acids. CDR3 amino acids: CASSSDWINNEQFF. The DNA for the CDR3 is TGTGCCAGCAGCTCGGACTGGATAAACAATGAGCAGTTCTTC.

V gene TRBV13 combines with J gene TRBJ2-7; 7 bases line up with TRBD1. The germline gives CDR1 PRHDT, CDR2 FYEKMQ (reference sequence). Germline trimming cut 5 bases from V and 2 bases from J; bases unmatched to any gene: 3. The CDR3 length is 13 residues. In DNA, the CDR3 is TGTGCCAGCAGCAACACAGGGGCCTACGAGCAGTACTTC. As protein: CASSNTGAYEQYF.

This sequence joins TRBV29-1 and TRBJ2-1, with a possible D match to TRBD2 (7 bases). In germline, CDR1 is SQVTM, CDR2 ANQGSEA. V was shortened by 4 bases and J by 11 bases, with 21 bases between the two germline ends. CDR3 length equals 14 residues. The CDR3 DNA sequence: TGCAGCGTTGGCGGGGGAGACACAGGGAGTAAGCAGTTCTTC. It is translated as CSVGGGDTGSKQFF.

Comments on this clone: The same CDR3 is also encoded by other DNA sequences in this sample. In DNA, the CDR3 is TGTGCCAGCAGCCAAGATAGCGGCAATGAGCAGTTCTTC. Its translation: CASSQDSGNEQFF. The chain employs TRBV4-2 and TRBJ2-1, with D maybe TRBD2 (6 bases). Trimming shortened V by 0 bases and J by 6 bases, and 6 bases separated the two germline ends. The CDR3 spans 13 residues. Germline V lookup: CDR1 LGHNA, CDR2 YNFKEQ.

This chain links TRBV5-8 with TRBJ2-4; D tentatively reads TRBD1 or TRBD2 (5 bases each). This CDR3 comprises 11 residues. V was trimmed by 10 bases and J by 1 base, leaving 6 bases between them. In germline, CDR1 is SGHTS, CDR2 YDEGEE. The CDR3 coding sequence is TGTGCCGGGACGGCCAAAAACATTCAGTACTTC. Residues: CAGTAKNIQYF.

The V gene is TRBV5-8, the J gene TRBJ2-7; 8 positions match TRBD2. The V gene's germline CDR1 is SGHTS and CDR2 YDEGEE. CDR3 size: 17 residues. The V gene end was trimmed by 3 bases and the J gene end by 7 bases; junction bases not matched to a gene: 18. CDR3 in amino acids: CASSSGALAGLSEEQYF. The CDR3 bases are TGTGCCAGCAGCTCGGGGGCCTTAGCGGGATTGTCGGAAGAGCAGTACTTC.

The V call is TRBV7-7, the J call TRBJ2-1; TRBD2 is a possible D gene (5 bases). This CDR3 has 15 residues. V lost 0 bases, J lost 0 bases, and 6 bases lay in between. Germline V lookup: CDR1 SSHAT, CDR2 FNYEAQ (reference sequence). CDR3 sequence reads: CASSLAGVSYNEQFF. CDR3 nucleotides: TGTGCCAGCAGCTTAGCGGGAGTCTCCTACAATGAGCAGTTCTTC.

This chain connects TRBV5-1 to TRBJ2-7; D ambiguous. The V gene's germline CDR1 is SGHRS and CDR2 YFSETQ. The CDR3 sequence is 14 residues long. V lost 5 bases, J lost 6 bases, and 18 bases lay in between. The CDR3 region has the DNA TGCGCCAGCAGTCTTAGCCCCCGAGAATCCGAGCAGTACTTC. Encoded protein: CASSLSPRESEQYF. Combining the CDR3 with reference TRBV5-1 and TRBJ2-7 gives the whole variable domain KAGVTQTPRYLIKTRGQQVTLSCSPISGHRSVSWYQQTPGQGLQFLFEYFSETQRNKGNFPGRFSGRQFSNSRSEMNVSTLELGDSALYLCASSLSPRESEQYFGPGTRLTVT.

CDR3 loop: CASSPSGGSNEQYF. CDR3 sequence (DNA): TGTGCCAGCAGCCCCTCCGGGGGCTCAAACGAGCAGTACTTC. The chain has TRBV5-4 and TRBJ2-7; possibly TRBD1 or TRBD2 for D (6 bases each). Germline V lookup: CDR1 SGHNT, CDR2 YYREEE (reference sequence). V lost 4 bases and J lost 5, with 16 bases in between. The CDR3 length is 14 residues. The entire variable domain, with the rest obtained from reference TRBV5-4 and TRBJ2-7, is as follows: ETGVTQSPTHLIKTRGQQVTLRCSSQSGHNTVSWYQQALGQGPQFIFQYYREEENGRGNFPPRFSGLQFPNYSSELNVNALELDDSALYLCASSPSGGSNEQYFGPGTRLTVT.

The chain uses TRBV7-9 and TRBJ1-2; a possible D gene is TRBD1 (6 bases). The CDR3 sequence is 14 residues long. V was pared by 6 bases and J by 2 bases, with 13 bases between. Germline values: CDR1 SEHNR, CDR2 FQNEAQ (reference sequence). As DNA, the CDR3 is TGTGCCAGCAGTACCGACAGGTGGAACTATGGCTACACCTTC. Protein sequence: CASSTDRWNYGYTF.

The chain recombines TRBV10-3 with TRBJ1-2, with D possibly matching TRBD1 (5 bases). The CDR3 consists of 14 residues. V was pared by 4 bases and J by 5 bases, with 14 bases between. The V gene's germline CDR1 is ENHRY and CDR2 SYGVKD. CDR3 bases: TGTGCCATCAGTGCCGCACAGGAGTGGTATGGCTACACCTTC. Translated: CAISAAQEWYGYTF.

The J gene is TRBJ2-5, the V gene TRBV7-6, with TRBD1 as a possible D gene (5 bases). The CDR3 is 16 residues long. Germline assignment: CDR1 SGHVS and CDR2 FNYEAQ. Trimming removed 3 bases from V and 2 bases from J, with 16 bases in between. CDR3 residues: CASSLDQGRWQETQYF. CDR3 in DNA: TGTGCCAGCAGCTTGGACCAGGGTAGATGGCAAGAGACCCAGTACTTC.

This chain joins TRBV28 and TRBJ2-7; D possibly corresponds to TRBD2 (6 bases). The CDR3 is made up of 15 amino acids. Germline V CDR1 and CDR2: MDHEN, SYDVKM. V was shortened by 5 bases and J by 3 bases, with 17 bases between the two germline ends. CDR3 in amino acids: CASSAPGLGNYEQYF. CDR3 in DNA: TGTGCCAGCAGTGCCCCGGGACTCGGCAACTACGAGCAGTACTTC.

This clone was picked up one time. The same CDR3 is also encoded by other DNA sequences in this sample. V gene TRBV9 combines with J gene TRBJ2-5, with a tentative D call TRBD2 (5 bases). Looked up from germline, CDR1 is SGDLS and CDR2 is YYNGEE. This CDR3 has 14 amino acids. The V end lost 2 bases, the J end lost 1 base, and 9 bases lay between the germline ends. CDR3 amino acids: CASSVVSGQETQYF. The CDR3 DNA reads TGTGCCAGCAGCGTGGTCAGCGGCCAAGAGACCCAGTACTTC.

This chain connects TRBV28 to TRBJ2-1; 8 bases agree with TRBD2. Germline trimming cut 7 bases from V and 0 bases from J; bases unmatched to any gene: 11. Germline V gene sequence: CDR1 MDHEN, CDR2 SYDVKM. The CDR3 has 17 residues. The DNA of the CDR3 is TGTGCCAGCACAAGGGACTCCGGGGGGGGCTCCTACAATGAGCAGTTCTTC. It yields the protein CASTRDSGGGSYNEQFF.

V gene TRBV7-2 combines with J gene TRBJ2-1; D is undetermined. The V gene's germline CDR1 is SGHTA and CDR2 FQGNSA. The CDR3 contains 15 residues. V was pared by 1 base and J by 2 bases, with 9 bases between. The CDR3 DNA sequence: TGTGCCAGCAGCTTAGGATTTGGGACCTACAATGAGCAGTTCTTC. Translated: CASSLGFGTYNEQFF.

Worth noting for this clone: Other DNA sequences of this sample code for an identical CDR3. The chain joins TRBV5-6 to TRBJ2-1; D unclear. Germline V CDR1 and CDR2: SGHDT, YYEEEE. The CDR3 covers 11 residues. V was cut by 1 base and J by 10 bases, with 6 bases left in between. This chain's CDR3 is CASSLRTEQFF. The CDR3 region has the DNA TGTGCCAGCAGCTTGCGAACGGAGCAGTTCTTC.

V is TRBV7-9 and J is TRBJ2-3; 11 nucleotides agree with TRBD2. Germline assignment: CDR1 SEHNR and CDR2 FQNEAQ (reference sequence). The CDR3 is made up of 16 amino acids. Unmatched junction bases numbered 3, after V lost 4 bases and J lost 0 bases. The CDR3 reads CASSSGTSGSTDTQYF. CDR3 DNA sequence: TGTGCCAGCAGCTCGGGGACTAGCGGAAGCACAGATACGCAGTATTTT.

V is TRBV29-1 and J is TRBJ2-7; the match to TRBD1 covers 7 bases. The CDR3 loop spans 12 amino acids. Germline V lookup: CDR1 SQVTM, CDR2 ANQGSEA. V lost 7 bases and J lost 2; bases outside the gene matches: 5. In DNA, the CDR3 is TGCAGCGCTCAGACAGGGACCTACGAGCAGTACTTC. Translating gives CSAQTGTYEQYF.